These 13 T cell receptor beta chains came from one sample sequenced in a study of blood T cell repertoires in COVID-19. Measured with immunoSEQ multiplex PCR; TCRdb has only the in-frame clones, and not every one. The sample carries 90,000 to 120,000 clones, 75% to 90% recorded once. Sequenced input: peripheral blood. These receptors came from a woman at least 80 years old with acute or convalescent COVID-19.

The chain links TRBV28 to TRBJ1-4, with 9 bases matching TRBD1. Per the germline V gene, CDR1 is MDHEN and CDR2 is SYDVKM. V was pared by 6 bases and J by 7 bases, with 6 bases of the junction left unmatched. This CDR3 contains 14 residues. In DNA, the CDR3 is TGTGCCAGCAGCTCGACAGGGGGGCCTGAAAAACTGTTTTTT. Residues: CASSSTGGPEKLFF.

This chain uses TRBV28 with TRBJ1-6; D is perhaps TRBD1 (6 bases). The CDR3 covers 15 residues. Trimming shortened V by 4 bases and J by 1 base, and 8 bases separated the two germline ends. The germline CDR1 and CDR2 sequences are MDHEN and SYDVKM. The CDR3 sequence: CASSSGQSYNSPLHF. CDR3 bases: TGTGCCAGCAGTTCCGGACAGTCCTATAATTCACCCCTCCACTTT. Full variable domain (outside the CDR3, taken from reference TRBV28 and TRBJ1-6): DVKVTQSSRYLVKRTGEKVFLECVQDMDHENMFWYRQDPGLGLRLIYFSYDVKMKEKGDIPEGYSVSREKKERFSLILESASTNQTSMYLCASSSGQSYNSPLHFGNGTRLTVT.

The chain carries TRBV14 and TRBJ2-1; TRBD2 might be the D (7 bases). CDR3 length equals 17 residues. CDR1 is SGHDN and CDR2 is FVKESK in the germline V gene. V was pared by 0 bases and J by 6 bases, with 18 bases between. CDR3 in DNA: TGTGCCAGCAGCCAAGATCGATGGGGGGGCTTGCTCAATGAGCAGTTCTTC. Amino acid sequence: CASSQDRWGGLLNEQFF.

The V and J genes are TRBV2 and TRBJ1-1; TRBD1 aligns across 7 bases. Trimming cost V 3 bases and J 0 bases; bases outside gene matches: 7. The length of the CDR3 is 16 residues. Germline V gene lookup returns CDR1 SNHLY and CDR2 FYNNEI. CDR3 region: CASSDLTGTVNTEAFF. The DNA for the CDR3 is TGTGCCAGCAGTGACCTGACAGGGACGGTGAACACTGAAGCTTTCTTT.

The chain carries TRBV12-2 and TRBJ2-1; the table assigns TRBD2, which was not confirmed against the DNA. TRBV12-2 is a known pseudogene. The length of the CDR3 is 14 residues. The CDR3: CASRLASWSNEQFF. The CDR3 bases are TGTGCAAGTCGCTTAGCGTCCTGGAGCAATGAGCAGTTCTTC.

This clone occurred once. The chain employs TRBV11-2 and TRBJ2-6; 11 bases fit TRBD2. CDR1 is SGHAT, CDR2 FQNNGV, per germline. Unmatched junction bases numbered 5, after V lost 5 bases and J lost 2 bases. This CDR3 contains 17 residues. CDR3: CASSLTSGGPGANVLTF. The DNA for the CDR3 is TGTGCCAGCAGCCTTACTAGCGGGGGACCTGGGGCCAACGTCCTGACTTTC.

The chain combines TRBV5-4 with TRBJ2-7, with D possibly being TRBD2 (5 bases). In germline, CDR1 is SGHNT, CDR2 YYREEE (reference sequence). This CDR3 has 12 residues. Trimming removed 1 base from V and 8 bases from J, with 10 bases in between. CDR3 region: CASSLKEAQQYF. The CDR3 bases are TGTGCCAGCAGCTTGAAGGAGGCTCAGCAGTACTTC.

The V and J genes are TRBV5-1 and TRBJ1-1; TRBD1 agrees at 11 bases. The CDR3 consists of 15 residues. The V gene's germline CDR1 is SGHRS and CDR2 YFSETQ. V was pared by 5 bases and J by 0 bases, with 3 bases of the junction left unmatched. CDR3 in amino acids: CASRGDRGLNTEAFF. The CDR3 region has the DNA TGCGCCAGCAGGGGGGACAGGGGGTTGAACACTGAAGCTTTCTTT.

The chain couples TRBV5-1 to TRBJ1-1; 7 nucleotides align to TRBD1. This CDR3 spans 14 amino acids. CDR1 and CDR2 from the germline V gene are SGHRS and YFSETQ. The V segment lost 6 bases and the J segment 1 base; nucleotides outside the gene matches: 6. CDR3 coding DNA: TGCGCCAGCACCAGACAGGGATCGAACACTGAAGCTTTCTTT. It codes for CASTRQGSNTEAFF.

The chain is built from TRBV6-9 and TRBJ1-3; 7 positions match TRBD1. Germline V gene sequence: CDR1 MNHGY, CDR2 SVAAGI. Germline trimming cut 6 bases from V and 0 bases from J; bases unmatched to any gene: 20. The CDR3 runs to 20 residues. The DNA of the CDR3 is TGTGCCAGCAGCTCTAGCCCCGTCCCGGGACAGCTATACTCTGGAAACACCATATATTTT. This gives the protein CASSSSPVPGQLYSGNTIYF.

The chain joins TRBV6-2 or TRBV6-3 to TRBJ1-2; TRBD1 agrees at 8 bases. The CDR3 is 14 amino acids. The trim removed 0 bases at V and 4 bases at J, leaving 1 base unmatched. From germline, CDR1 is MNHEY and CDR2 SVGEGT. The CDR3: CASSYSDRAYGYTF. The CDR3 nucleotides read TGTGCCAGCAGTTACTCGGACAGGGCCTATGGCTACACCTTC.

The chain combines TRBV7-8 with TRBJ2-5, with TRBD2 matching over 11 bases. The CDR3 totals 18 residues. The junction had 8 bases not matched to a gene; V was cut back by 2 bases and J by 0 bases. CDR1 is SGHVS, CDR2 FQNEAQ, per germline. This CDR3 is CASSLRPSGGSNQETQYF. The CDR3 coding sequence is TGTGCCAGCAGCTTAAGGCCTAGCGGGGGGTCCAACCAAGAGACCCAGTACTTC. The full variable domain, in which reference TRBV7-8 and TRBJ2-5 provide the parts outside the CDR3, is GAGVSQSPRYKVAKRGQDVALRCDPISGHVSLFWYQQALGQGPEFLTYFQNEAQLDKSGLPSDRFFAERPEGSVSTLKIQRTQQEDSAVYLCASSLRPSGGSNQETQYFGPGTRLLVL.

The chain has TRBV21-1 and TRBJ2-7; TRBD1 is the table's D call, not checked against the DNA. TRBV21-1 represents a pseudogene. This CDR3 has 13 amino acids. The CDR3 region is CASSKGGQYEQYF. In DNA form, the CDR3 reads TGTGCCAGCAGCAAGGGGGGACAGTACGAGCAGTACTTC.